The 14 T cell receptor beta chains below were found in one sample sequenced in a study of CD8+ T cells in alopecia areata. Sequencing relied on a cDNA template that was reverse transcribed from extracted RNA. Sequenced by immunoSEQ multiplex PCR; TCRdb stores in-frame clones only, minus some. Of roughly 150,000 clones in the sample, approximately 60% were seen once. Sample: CD4+ T cells sorted from blood. The receptors were sampled from a human donor in good health.

The CDR3 nucleotides read TGTGCCAGCAGTACCCGACTACGCGTTTCGGATACGCAGTATTTT. This gives the protein CASSTRLRVSDTQYF. The chain combines TRBV27 with TRBJ2-3; possible D gene TRBD2, 5 bases. The CDR3 runs to 15 residues. Trimming removed 5 bases at V and 6 bases at J, with 18 bases between. Per germline, CDR1 MNHEY and CDR2 SMNVEV (reference sequence).

There are a few counts of this clone. The chain is built from TRBV29-1 and TRBJ2-7; 11 nucleotides agree with TRBD1. Germline assignment: CDR1 SQVTM and CDR2 ANQGSEA. The CDR3 contains 17 residues. V was pared by 3 bases and J by 5 bases, with 15 bases of the junction left unmatched. CDR3 bases: TGCAGCGTTGATGGGGGCGGTAGAGGACAGGGGGCCCACGAGCAGTACTTC. This translates into CSVDGGGRGQGAHEQYF.

This chain joins TRBV5-1 and TRBJ2-1; possible D gene TRBD1, 6 bases. The CDR3 has 18 residues. Trimming took off 7 bases at V and 0 bases at J, with 23 bases between the two ends. The germline CDR1 and CDR2 sequences are SGHRS and YFSETQ. The CDR3 DNA reads TGCGCCAGCTCGAGTACCACAGGGCAGATTAGCTCCTACAATGAGCAGTTCTTC. Its translation: CASSSTTGQISSYNEQFF. Full variable domain (missing parts from reference TRBV5-1 and TRBJ2-1): KAGVTQTPRYLIKTRGQQVTLSCSPISGHRSVSWYQQTPGQGLQFLFEYFSETQRNKGNFPGRFSGRQFSNSRSEMNVSTLELGDSALYLCASSSTTGQISSYNEQFFGPGTRLTVL.

The rearrangement links TRBV7-6 to TRBJ1-3; D is ambiguous. The CDR3 totals 14 residues. The V gene's germline CDR1 is SGHVS and CDR2 FNYEAQ. Trimming shortened V by 5 bases and J by 0 bases, and 8 bases separated the two germline ends. DNA of the CDR3: TGTGCCAGCAGCCCGGGAGGCTCTGGAAACACCATATATTTT. Protein: CASSPGGSGNTIYF.

This chain uses TRBV6-5 with TRBJ2-1; no definite D call. V lost 6 bases and J lost 4, with 10 bases in between. Germline-derived CDR1 and CDR2 are MNHEY and SVGAGI. This CDR3 has 13 residues. Here the CDR3 reads CASRLTLYNEQFF. The CDR3 DNA reads TGTGCCAGCAGATTGACCCTTTACAATGAGCAGTTCTTC.

This clone was seen just once. The J gene is TRBJ1-4, the V gene TRBV30; 9 nucleotides line up with TRBD1. The CDR3 covers 12 residues. CDR1 and CDR2 from the germline V gene are GTSNPN and SVGIG (reference sequence). The junction had 1 base not matched to a gene; V was cut back by 7 bases and J by 4 bases. The CDR3 sequence is CAYRGRNEKLFF. DNA of the CDR3: TGTGCCTACAGGGGGCGTAATGAAAAACTGTTTTTT.

This chain connects TRBV28 to TRBJ2-7; D remains unclear. This CDR3 is built from 14 residues. Trimming cost V 5 bases and J 3 bases, with 14 bases left between them. CDR1 MDHEN and CDR2 SYDVKM come from the germline V gene. The CDR3 loop is CASSRASFVYEQYF. CDR3 DNA: TGTGCCAGCAGTCGCGCTAGTTTCGTCTACGAGCAGTACTTC.

This chain links TRBV30 with TRBJ1-2, with D possibly TRBD1 on 6 matching bases. Germline-derived CDR1 and CDR2 are GTSNPN and SVGIG (reference sequence). The V and J ends lost 2 bases and 2 bases respectively, with 12 bases between them. This CDR3 spans 14 amino acids. The CDR3 reads CAWSLNRANYGYTF. DNA for the CDR3: TGTGCCTGGAGTTTAAACAGGGCAAACTATGGCTACACCTTC.

The V gene is TRBV9, the J gene TRBJ1-3; maybe TRBD1 (6 bases). The V end was cut by 0 bases, the J end by 1 base, with 8 bases between. This CDR3 has 15 residues. Germline CDR1 SGDLS, CDR2 YYNGEE. Here the CDR3 DNA reads TGTGCCAGCAGCGTAGGGGGGACATCTGGAAACACCATATATTTT. It specifies CASSVGGTSGNTIYF.

In its sample, this clone was seen a few times. V and J are TRBV7-9 and TRBJ2-5; no clear D gene. The CDR3 is 11 residues long. V shed 6 bases and J shed 3 bases, with 5 bases lying between them. Germline V lookup: CDR1 SEHNR, CDR2 FQNEAQ (reference sequence). CDR3 protein: CASSWEETQYF. CDR3 in DNA: TGTGCCAGCAGTTGGGAAGAGACCCAGTACTTC. The full variable domain, in which reference TRBV7-9 and TRBJ2-5 provide the parts outside the CDR3, is DTGVSQNPRHKITKRGQNVTFRCDPISEHNRLYWYRQTLGQGPEFLTYFQNEAQLEKSRLLSDRFSAERPKGSFSTLEIQRTEQGDSAMYLCASSWEETQYFGPGTRLLVL.

V gene TRBV11-2 combines with J gene TRBJ2-5; TRBD1 aligns across 7 bases. This CDR3 comprises 18 residues. V dropped 4 bases and J dropped 3; count of bases not matched to a gene: 17. Per the germline V gene, CDR1 is SGHAT and CDR2 is FQNNGV. The chain's CDR3 is CASSYFPRRVGGEETQYF. The CDR3 DNA sequence: TGTGCCAGCAGCTACTTCCCCCGCCGCGTAGGGGGCGAAGAGACCCAGTACTTC.

The chain is built from TRBV4-1 and TRBJ2-3, with 10 bases lining up with TRBD1. V gave up 4 bases and J gave up 6 bases; unmatched junction bases: 25. This CDR3 has 21 amino acids. Germline CDR1 reads MGHRA; CDR2 reads YSYEKL. The CDR3 coding sequence is TGCGCCAGCAGCCGGATACCGGGACAGGGGTTTTCGGCGGGAGATCCTGATACGCAGTATTTT. Protein sequence: CASSRIPGQGFSAGDPDTQYF.

Only a few counts were recorded for this clone. The chain joins TRBV27 to TRBJ2-1; D unclear. Germline V gene data show CDR1 as MNHEY and CDR2 as SMNVEV (reference sequence). V was shortened by 3 bases and J by 8 bases, with 11 bases between the two germline ends. The CDR3 is 13 amino acids. CDR3 sequence (DNA): TGTGCCAGCAGTTTCCTCGGACGTCATGAGCAGTTCTTC. The encoded protein is CASSFLGRHEQFF.

The chain is built from TRBV25-1 and TRBJ2-7, with 9 bases that match TRBD2. J gave up 5 bases and V 10 bases, and 12 bases lay outside the gene matches. The CDR3 has 14 amino acids. Germline V gene data show CDR1 as MGHDK and CDR2 as SYGVNS. In DNA form, the CDR3 reads TGTGCCACTACGCTACTAGCGGGTTTGGACGAGCAGTACTTC. It codes for CATTLLAGLDEQYF.